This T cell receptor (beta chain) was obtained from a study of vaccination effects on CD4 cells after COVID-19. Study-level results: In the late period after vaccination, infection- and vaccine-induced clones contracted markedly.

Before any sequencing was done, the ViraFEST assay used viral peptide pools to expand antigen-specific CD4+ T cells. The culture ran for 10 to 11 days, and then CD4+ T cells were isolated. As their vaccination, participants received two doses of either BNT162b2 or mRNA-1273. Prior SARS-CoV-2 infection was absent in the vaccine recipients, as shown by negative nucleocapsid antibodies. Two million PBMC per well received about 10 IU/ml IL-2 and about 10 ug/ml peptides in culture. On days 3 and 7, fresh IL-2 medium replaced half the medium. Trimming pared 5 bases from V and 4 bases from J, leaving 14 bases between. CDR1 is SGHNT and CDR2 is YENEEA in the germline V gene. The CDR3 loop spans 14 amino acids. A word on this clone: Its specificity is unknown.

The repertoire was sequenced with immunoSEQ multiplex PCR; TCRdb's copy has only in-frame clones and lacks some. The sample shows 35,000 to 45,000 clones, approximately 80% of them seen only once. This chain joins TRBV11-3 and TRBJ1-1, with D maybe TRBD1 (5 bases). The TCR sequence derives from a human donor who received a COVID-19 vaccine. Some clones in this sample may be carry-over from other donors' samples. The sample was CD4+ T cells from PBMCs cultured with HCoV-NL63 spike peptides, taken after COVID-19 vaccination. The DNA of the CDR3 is TGTGCCAGCAGCCCAGACAGTACGACCACTGAAGCTTTCTTT. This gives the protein CASSPDSTTTEAFF.